This T cell receptor (beta chain) derives from a study of CD8 T cells in Susac syndrome. Study-wide points: Individuals included in the TCR sequencing and HLA analysis were acknowledged by the study to be relatively few in number.

RNA totalling roughly 0.45 to 1 ug underwent reverse transcription with random hexamers. Amplification of TCR beta CDR3 by immunoSEQ multiplex PCR spanned 54 Vbeta and 13 Jbeta. TCRdb re-called the immunoSEQ multiplex PCR reads through MiXCR, storing one row per CDR3 protein. The sample lists 100,000 to 150,000 distinct CDR3 sequences, around 94% occurring once. A note on this clonotype: Its antigen remains unknown.

This CDR3 is 15 amino acids long. Trimming at V came to 3 bases and at J to 5 bases, leaving 10 bases not matched to a gene. Germline CDR1 SQVTM, CDR2 ANQGSEA. The chain joins TRBV29-1 to TRBJ2-1; 7 bases match TRBD2. The TCR sequence derives from a human donor in good health. The sample was CD4+ T cells from PBMCs. Here the CDR3 DNA reads TGCAGCGTTGAGAAGCGGGACTTCTGGAACAATGAGCAGTTCTTC. Translation gives CSVEKRDFWNNEQFF.